This T cell receptor beta chain stems from a study of identical twins. General study points: Beta out-of-frame sequences showed weaker excess twin sharing.

TCRdb re-called the 5' RACE reads with MiXCR, one entry per CDR3 protein. The data show 17,000 or so distinct CDR3 sequences, with approximately 70% seen just once and 5.9% held by the top ten. A word on this clonotype: The antigen remains undetermined.

With V trimmed by 2 bases and J by 5 bases, 4 bases remained unmatched. Germline values: CDR1 LNHDA, CDR2 SQIVND (reference sequence). CDR3 size: 14 residues. Specimen: memory (CD45RO+) T cells sorted from blood. The chain combines TRBV19 with TRBJ2-5; 8 bases align to TRBD1. This receptor was obtained from a woman aged 18 to 35 in good health. This table probably holds off-target reads from a library built for another chain. The CDR3 reads CASSITDRGETQYF. The CDR3 DNA is TGTGCCAGTAGTATAACCGACAGGGGCGAGACCCAGTACTTC.